The rows below give T cell receptor beta chains drawn from one sample of a study of blood T cell repertoires in COVID-19. Repertoires were generated with immunoSEQ multiplex PCR, while TCRdb's copy carries only in-frame clones and drops some. This table has over 150,000 clones, more than 85% appearing once. Sequencing input: peripheral blood. All receptors come from a woman of 80 years or more with COVID-19, enrolled during active disease. CDR3s include the opening cysteine and the closing phenylalanine or tryptophan. A D gene is named only where the DNA matches it firmly. Clone size is stated in some rows and not others, as once, few, many or a class when expanded.

abundance	v_gene	d_gene	j_gene	CDR3aa	CDR3nt
.	TRBV19	.	TRBJ1-4	CASDQMTATNEKLFF	TGTGCCAGTGATCAAATGACAGCAACTAATGAAAAACTGTTTTTT
.	TRBV11-3	.	TRBJ2-1	CASSFPGSREQFF	TGTGCCAGCAGCTTCCCGGGGAGCCGTGAGCAGTTCTTC
once	TRBV11-1	.	TRBJ1-1	CASSFGTPEAFF	TGTGCCAGCAGCTTCGGGACACCTGAAGCTTTCTTT
.	TRBV5-1	TRBD1	TRBJ2-6	CASRLGQGDLASGANVLTF	TGCGCCAGCAGATTGGGACAGGGGGATCTTGCCTCTGGGGCCAACGTCCTGACTTTC
.	TRBV4-3	TRBD1	TRBJ1-2	CASSQDLGGGGPRGYTF	TGCGCCAGCAGCCAAGATTTAGGTGGAGGGGGCCCGCGGGGCTACACCTTC
.	TRBV27	.	TRBJ1-2	CASSFQGNYGYTF	TGTGCCAGCAGTTTTCAGGGGAACTATGGCTACACCTTC
.	TRBV21-1	.	TRBJ2-1	CASSKVSLEQFF	TGTGCCAGCAGCAAAGTAAGCCTCGAGCAGTTCTTC
.	TRBV11-2	TRBD1	TRBJ2-5	CASTRAGGEAETQYF	TGTGCCAGCACCAGAGCAGGGGGCGAGGCGGAGACCCAGTACTTC
once	TRBV6-5	.	TRBJ1-3	CASSSSRSSFENTIYF	TGTGCCAGCAGTTCGAGCCGGAGCAGCTTTGAAAACACCATATATTTT
.	TRBV24-1	.	TRBJ1-2	CATTDSEYSYTF	TGTGCCACCACCGACAGTGAATATAGCTACACCTTC
.	TRBV5-1	TRBD1	TRBJ2-2	CAGRQGANTGELFF	TGCGCCGGTCGACAGGGGGCGAACACCGGGGAGCTGTTTTTT
once	TRBV19	TRBD2	TRBJ2-7	CASSTSGSNYEQYF	TGTGCCAGTTCGACTAGCGGGAGTAACTACGAGCAGTACTTC
once	TRBV18	.	TRBJ1-4	CASSPSATNEKLFF	TGTGCCAGCTCACCCAGTGCAACTAATGAAAAACTGTTTTTT
.	TRBV5-4	TRBD1	TRBJ1-6	CASHGTGNSPLHF	TGTGCCAGCCACGGGACAGGGAATTCACCCCTCCACTTT
.	TRBV5-5	.	TRBJ1-3	CASSPSGTTGNTIYF	TGTGCCAGCAGCCCCTCCGGGACTACAGGAAACACCATATATTTT
once	TRBV6-5	TRBD1	TRBJ1-1	CASGTVNTEAFF	TGTGCCAGCGGGACAGTAAACACTGAAGCTTTCTTT
.	TRBV28	.	TRBJ1-1	CASRMRNTEAFF	TGTGCCAGCAGAATGAGGAACACTGAAGCTTTCTTT
.	TRBV27	.	TRBJ1-5	CASSLQGSNQPQHF	TGTGCCAGCAGTTTACAGGGTAGCAATCAGCCCCAGCATTTT
.	TRBV13	TRBD1	TRBJ2-3	CASSLAGGLQYF	TGTGCCAGCAGCTTAGCAGGGGGCCTCCAGTATTTT
.	TRBV15	.	TRBJ2-5	CATSRDLFQETQYF	TGTGCCACCAGCAGAGATCTTTTTCAAGAGACCCAGTACTTC
.	TRBV28	TRBD1	TRBJ1-4	CASSFQTGGVEKLFF	TGTGCCAGCAGTTTTCAGACAGGGGGAGTTGAAAAACTGTTTTTT
.	TRBV5-5	.	TRBJ1-3	CASSRQGNTIYF	TGTGCCAGCAGCCGACAGGGAAACACCATATATTTT
.	TRBV6-2/TRBV6-3	TRBD2	TRBJ2-7	CASSYFGLAGGQSYEQYF	TGTGCCAGCAGTTACTTCGGGCTAGCGGGAGGCCAAAGCTACGAGCAGTACTTC
once	TRBV28	.	TRBJ2-2	CASKPGFPGELFF	TGTGCCAGCAAACCAGGGTTCCCCGGGGAGCTGTTTTTT
once	TRBV19	TRBD2	TRBJ2-7	CASSMYGTSGALSYEQYF	TGTGCCAGTAGTATGTACGGGACTAGCGGGGCCCTATCCTACGAGCAGTACTTC
.	TRBV2	.	TRBJ1-3	CASRTLERTTSGNTIYF	TGTGCCAGCAGGACCCTAGAACGGACAACCTCTGGAAACACCATATATTTT
few	TRBV7-9	TRBD1	TRBJ1-3	CASSMGQGSGNTIYF	TGTGCCAGCAGCATGGGACAGGGGTCTGGAAACACCATATATTTT
.	TRBV7-6	TRBD1	TRBJ2-7	CASSLAATGINYEQYF	TGTGCCAGCAGCTTAGCCGCGACAGGGATCAACTACGAGCAGTACTTC
few	TRBV2	.	TRBJ1-2	CASAINTRVVENGYTF	TGTGCCAGCGCCATAAACACCAGGGTGGTAGAGAATGGCTACACCTTC
.	TRBV15	.	TRBJ2-1	CATSRGGRAYNEQFF	TGTGCCACCAGCAGAGGGGGCAGGGCCTACAATGAGCAGTTCTTC
.	TRBV2	TRBD1	TRBJ1-3	CASSQGTGSGNTIYF	TGTGCCAGCAGTCAAGGGACAGGGTCTGGAAACACCATATATTTT
once	TRBV28	.	TRBJ2-5	CASSLELIKTQYF	TGTGCCAGCAGTTTAGAACTGATTAAGACCCAGTACTTC
.	TRBV3-1/TRBV3-2	.	TRBJ2-2	CASSPRTTGRNTGELFF	TGTGCCAGCAGCCCAAGAACCACAGGGAGAAACACCGGGGAGCTGTTTTTT
once	TRBV3-1/TRBV3-2	TRBD2	TRBJ2-3	CASSQERLAGADTQYF	TGTGCCAGCAGCCAAGAGAGGCTAGCGGGAGCGGATACGCAGTATTTT
.	TRBV27	TRBD2	TRBJ2-1	CASRPGLVVYNEQFF	TGTGCCAGCAGACCCGGACTAGTTGTCTACAATGAGCAGTTCTTC
few	TRBV7-9	TRBD1	TRBJ1-2	CASNLLTTGEMNGYTF	TGTGCCAGCAACTTACTGACGACAGGGGAGATGAATGGCTACACCTTC
.	TRBV28	.	TRBJ1-5	CASSLRYSNQPQHF	TGTGCCAGCAGTTTACGGTATAGCAATCAGCCCCAGCATTTT
.	TRBV7-9	TRBD1	TRBJ1-3	CASSLVGDRGSGNTIYF	TGTGCCAGCAGCTTAGTGGGAGACAGGGGGTCTGGAAACACCATATATTTT
once	TRBV5-6	.	TRBJ1-5	CASSFGGQPQHF	TGTGCCAGCAGCTTCGGGGGGCAGCCCCAGCATTTT
.	TRBV28	.	TRBJ2-2	CASSPPSGTYQAGELFF	TGTGCCAGCAGTCCACCCTCCGGGACTTATCAGGCCGGGGAGCTGTTTTTT
.	TRBV7-3	.	TRBJ2-7	CASSSPGRSEQYF	TGTGCCAGCAGCTCCCCGGGGAGGTCGGAGCAGTACTTC
.	TRBV3-1/TRBV3-2	TRBD2	TRBJ2-7	CASSQDLTSGNSGQYF	TGTGCCAGCAGCCAAGATCTCACTAGCGGGAACTCAGGGCAGTACTTC
.	TRBV6-5	TRBD2	TRBJ2-1	CASKSGASGRDEQFF	TGTGCCTCCAAAAGTGGGGCTAGCGGGAGGGATGAGCAGTTCTTC
.	TRBV5-1	.	TRBJ2-5	CASSLGQAQETQYF	TGCGCCAGCAGCTTGGGACAGGCACAAGAGACCCAGTACTTC
once	TRBV2	.	TRBJ2-1	CASSSPNEQFF	TGTGCCAGCAGTAGCCCTAATGAGCAGTTCTTC
.	TRBV7-2	TRBD2	TRBJ2-1	CASSSGRASNEQFF	TGTGCCAGCAGCAGCGGGAGGGCCTCTAATGAGCAGTTCTTC
once	TRBV15	.	TRBJ1-4	CATSRDTGTYEKLFF	TGTGCCACCAGCAGAGATACGGGAACGTATGAAAAACTGTTTTTT
.	TRBV19	TRBD2	TRBJ2-1	CASSINPSGNYNEQFF	TGTGCCAGTAGTATTAATCCTAGCGGCAACTACAATGAGCAGTTCTTC
.	TRBV5-4	.	TRBJ1-6	CASSAGQYNSPLHF	TGTGCCAGCAGCGCCGGACAGTATAATTCACCCCTCCACTTT
.	TRBV15	.	TRBJ1-2	CATSRNPRGGLYGYTF	TGTGCCACCAGCAGGAACCCGAGGGGGGGGCTTTATGGCTACACCTTC
.	TRBV14	.	TRBJ1-2	CASSQELQNGYTF	TGTGCCAGCAGCCAAGAACTGCAAAATGGCTACACCTTC
few	TRBV19	TRBD1	TRBJ1-5	CASSRDRESNQPQHF	TGTGCCAGTAGTCGGGACAGGGAGTCCAATCAGCCCCAGCATTTT
.	TRBV28	.	TRBJ1-5	CASTSGQQPQHF	TGTGCCAGCACTTCCGGACAGCAGCCCCAGCATTTT
.	TRBV29-1	TRBD2	TRBJ2-5	CSVEPGGSGTQYF	TGCAGCGTTGAACCGGGAGGGAGTGGGACCCAGTACTTC
.	TRBV7-2	.	TRBJ1-3	CASSLRGSGNTIYF	TGTGCCAGCAGCCTAAGGGGGTCTGGAAACACCATATATTTT